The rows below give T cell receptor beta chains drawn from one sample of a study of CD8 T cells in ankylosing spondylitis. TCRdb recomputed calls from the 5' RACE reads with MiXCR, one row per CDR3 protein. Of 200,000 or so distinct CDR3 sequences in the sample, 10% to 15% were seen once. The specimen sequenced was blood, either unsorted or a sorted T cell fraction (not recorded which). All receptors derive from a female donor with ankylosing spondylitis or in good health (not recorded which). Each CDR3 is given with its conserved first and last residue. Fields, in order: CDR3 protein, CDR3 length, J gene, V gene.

cdr3_aa: CASSPTVWTEAFF; cdr3_length: 13; j_call: TRBJ1-1; v_call: TRBV6-2/TRBV6-3
cdr3_aa: CASCPRDGAYNEQFF; cdr3_length: 15; j_call: TRBJ2-1; v_call: TRBV3-1
cdr3_aa: CSVVTSYEQYF; cdr3_length: 11; j_call: TRBJ2-7; v_call: TRBV29-1
cdr3_aa: CASKLAGDRYNEQFF; cdr3_length: 15; j_call: TRBJ2-1; v_call: TRBV11-2
cdr3_aa: CASSITWDRGTYEQYF; cdr3_length: 16; j_call: TRBJ2-7; v_call: TRBV5-1
cdr3_aa: CASSRIGRMTGELFF; cdr3_length: 15; j_call: TRBJ2-2; v_call: TRBV5-1
cdr3_aa: CASRRSGTGAHNEQFF; cdr3_length: 16; j_call: TRBJ2-1; v_call: TRBV6-2/TRBV6-3
cdr3_aa: CASSLITAEQYF; cdr3_length: 12; j_call: TRBJ2-3; v_call: TRBV7-9
cdr3_aa: CASRGFGTGTGEQYF; cdr3_length: 15; j_call: TRBJ2-7; v_call: TRBV12-3/TRBV12-4
cdr3_aa: CASSLGSNEQFF; cdr3_length: 12; j_call: TRBJ2-1; v_call: TRBV5-1
cdr3_aa: CASSFGREETQYF; cdr3_length: 13; j_call: TRBJ2-5; v_call: TRBV7-2
cdr3_aa: CASSYGPDQFNEKLFF; cdr3_length: 16; j_call: TRBJ1-4; v_call: TRBV12-3/TRBV12-4
cdr3_aa: CASSPKSGYEANYGYTF; cdr3_length: 17; j_call: TRBJ1-2; v_call: TRBV7-9
cdr3_aa: CASSLGFSGQETQYF; cdr3_length: 15; j_call: TRBJ2-5; v_call: TRBV5-4
cdr3_aa: CASSLAIIRQGEDTQYF; cdr3_length: 17; j_call: TRBJ2-3; v_call: TRBV5-1
cdr3_aa: CASSSTGDTEAFF; cdr3_length: 13; j_call: TRBJ1-1; v_call: TRBV11-2
cdr3_aa: CASSLLGQGAYEQYF; cdr3_length: 15; j_call: TRBJ2-7; v_call: TRBV5-1
cdr3_aa: CASSTPRSNYGYTF; cdr3_length: 14; j_call: TRBJ1-2; v_call: TRBV28
cdr3_aa: CASLQRVTEAFF; cdr3_length: 12; j_call: TRBJ1-1; v_call: TRBV12-3/TRBV12-4
cdr3_aa: CASSQSTDTQYF; cdr3_length: 12; j_call: TRBJ2-3; v_call: TRBV27
cdr3_aa: CARVGSGNYNEQFF; cdr3_length: 14; j_call: TRBJ2-1; v_call: TRBV12-5
cdr3_aa: CASSLAGDILNGYTF; cdr3_length: 15; j_call: TRBJ1-2; v_call: TRBV5-4
cdr3_aa: CASRGRELGQPQHF; cdr3_length: 14; j_call: TRBJ1-5; v_call: TRBV12-3/TRBV12-4
cdr3_aa: CSAGAPIYNEQFF; cdr3_length: 13; j_call: TRBJ2-1; v_call: TRBV20-1
cdr3_aa: CASSLDRNRVREQYF; cdr3_length: 15; j_call: TRBJ2-7; v_call: TRBV11-2
cdr3_aa: CASSDHWTGGRETQYF; cdr3_length: 16; j_call: TRBJ2-5; v_call: TRBV25-1
cdr3_aa: CASSWGQRYEKLFF; cdr3_length: 14; j_call: TRBJ1-4; v_call: TRBV27
cdr3_aa: CASSLAPGHNSPLHF; cdr3_length: 15; j_call: TRBJ1-6; v_call: TRBV7-2
cdr3_aa: CASNKENTAYNEQFF; cdr3_length: 15; j_call: TRBJ2-1; v_call: TRBV7-9
cdr3_aa: CASSSGLAGRSAKNIQYF; cdr3_length: 18; j_call: TRBJ2-4; v_call: TRBV5-6
cdr3_aa: CASSLGGVRGTDTQYF; cdr3_length: 16; j_call: TRBJ2-3; v_call: TRBV5-1
cdr3_aa: CASSVEAGMATQYF; cdr3_length: 14; j_call: TRBJ2-5; v_call: TRBV5-1
cdr3_aa: CASSSRGVAGPSNSYEQYF; cdr3_length: 19; j_call: TRBJ2-7; v_call: TRBV21-1
cdr3_aa: CASSYFRTISYGYTF; cdr3_length: 15; j_call: TRBJ1-2; v_call: TRBV12-3/TRBV12-4
cdr3_aa: CASSYTPGGTEAFF; cdr3_length: 14; j_call: TRBJ1-1; v_call: TRBV18
cdr3_aa: CAWSISSGRAAEQFF; cdr3_length: 15; j_call: TRBJ2-1; v_call: TRBV30
cdr3_aa: CASSRTSGSGEQYF; cdr3_length: 14; j_call: TRBJ2-7; v_call: TRBV11-2
cdr3_aa: CSVGGGRGNTEAFF; cdr3_length: 14; j_call: TRBJ1-1; v_call: TRBV29-1
cdr3_aa: CASSPQGQGGPVNEQFF; cdr3_length: 17; j_call: TRBJ2-1; v_call: TRBV7-3
cdr3_aa: CASSILDTEVIPQHF; cdr3_length: 15; j_call: TRBJ1-5; v_call: TRBV19
cdr3_aa: CASSLPDIANTEAFF; cdr3_length: 15; j_call: TRBJ1-1; v_call: TRBV13
cdr3_aa: CASSEVGTGSEQYF; cdr3_length: 14; j_call: TRBJ2-7; v_call: TRBV2
cdr3_aa: CSATPGQGRGSYQETQYF; cdr3_length: 18; j_call: TRBJ2-5; v_call: TRBV20-1
cdr3_aa: CSASLATGLGYTF; cdr3_length: 13; j_call: TRBJ1-2; v_call: TRBV20-1
cdr3_aa: CASSPEPGLATTDTQYF; cdr3_length: 17; j_call: TRBJ2-3; v_call: TRBV5-1
cdr3_aa: CASNQRLAGGLDTQYF; cdr3_length: 16; j_call: TRBJ2-3; v_call: TRBV5-1
cdr3_aa: CSARSDGNTEAFF; cdr3_length: 13; j_call: TRBJ1-1; v_call: TRBV20-1